The T cell receptor beta chain under discussion was sequenced for a study of T cells in Graves' hyperthyroidism and ophthalmopathy. Trimming removed 4 bases from V and 9 bases from J, with 15 bases in between. The CDR3 extends over 13 amino acids. Germline V gives CDR1 MNHNS, CDR2 SASEGT. RNA transcripts gave rise to amplified TCR beta CDR3 regions. The TCR CDR3 was amplified in a first-round RT-PCR using the HTBI primer set. TCRdb recomputed calls from the multiplex PCR reads with MiXCR, one row per CDR3 protein. Of around 340,000 distinct CDR3 sequences in the sample, roughly 18% were seen once. This clonotype was observed many times.

The rearrangement links TRBV6-1 to TRBJ2-5, with D hard to call. Sequencing input: blood. The clonotype comes from a woman between 50 and 59 years old with Graves' hyperthyroidism. Here the CDR3 reads CASSASDLVPQYF. As DNA, the CDR3 is TGTGCCAGCAGTGCCTCGGACCTGGTCCCCCAGTACTTC.